This T cell receptor beta chain stems from a study of T cell responses to AZD1222 COVID-19 vaccine. Looked up from germline, CDR1 is LNHDA and CDR2 is SQIVND (reference sequence). The V and J ends lost 4 bases and 1 base respectively, with 10 bases between them. The CDR3 covers 14 residues. Notes on this clone: Its target is unknown.

Data came from immunoSEQ multiplex PCR; TCRdb stores just in-frame clones and leaves some out. Among tens of thousands of clones listed, 90% were seen once. Study outcomes and limitations: Vaccine-associated CD4 TCRs spanned spike, dominant at 160-218 and 743-854. Two AZD1222 administrations were followed by greater Spike-specific TCR breadth and depth. Most donors were white British, females outnumbered males, and clonal diversity was possibly underestimated. All repertoire sampling was performed exclusively after the peak T cell response.

The receptor was derived from an adult who received the AZD1222 COVID-19 vaccine. This sample comprised peripheral blood, obtained 28 days after the second AZD1222 dose. This chain joins TRBV19 and TRBJ1-2; possibly TRBD1 for D (5 bases). The DNA for the CDR3 is TGTGCCAGTAGTAGCGGGACGCTTAACTATGGCTACACCTTC. It codes for CASSSGTLNYGYTF.